This record covers a single TCR beta chain. The data derive from a study of blood T cell repertoires in COVID-19. V lost 3 bases to trimming and J lost 3 bases; unmatched junction nucleotides: 4. The CDR3 runs to 14 residues. Per germline, CDR1 DFQATT and CDR2 SNEGSKA (reference sequence). Clones were read by immunoSEQ multiplex PCR, and TCRdb kept only the in-frame ones, dropping some. The data hold about 320,000 clones, with approximately 88% observed a single time. The receptor comes from a man younger than 40 who had recovered from COVID-19. V and J are TRBV20-1 and TRBJ1-4, with 7 bases fitting TRBD1. The sequenced sample was PBMCs or T cells enriched from blood (not recorded which). The CDR3 loop is CSASVGTANEKLFF. CDR3 DNA: TGCAGTGCTAGTGTCGGGACAGCTAATGAAAAACTGTTTTTT.